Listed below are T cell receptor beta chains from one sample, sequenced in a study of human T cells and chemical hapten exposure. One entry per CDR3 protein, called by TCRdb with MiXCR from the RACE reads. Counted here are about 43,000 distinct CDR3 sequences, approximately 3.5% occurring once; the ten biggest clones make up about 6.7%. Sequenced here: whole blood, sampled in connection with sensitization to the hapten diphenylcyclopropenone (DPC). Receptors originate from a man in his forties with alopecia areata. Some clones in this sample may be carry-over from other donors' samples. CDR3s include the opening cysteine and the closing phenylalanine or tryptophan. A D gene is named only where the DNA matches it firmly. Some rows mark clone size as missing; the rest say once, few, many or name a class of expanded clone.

cdr3_nt: TGCGCCAGCAGCTTGGGTCGGGGTGGGACTGAAGCTTTCTTT
cdr3_aa: CASSLGRGGTEAFF
j_call: TRBJ1-1
cdr3_length: 14
clone_size: many
d_call: .
v_call: TRBV5-1

cdr3_nt: TGTGCCAGCTCACCACCACCAGGGGCCACCGGGGAGCTGTTTTTT
cdr3_aa: CASSPPPGATGELFF
j_call: TRBJ2-2
cdr3_length: 15
clone_size: many
d_call: .
v_call: TRBV18

cdr3_nt: TGTGCCAGCTCACCTGTAGAAGAGACCCAGTACTTC
cdr3_aa: CASSPVEETQYF
j_call: TRBJ2-5
cdr3_length: 12
clone_size: many
d_call: .
v_call: TRBV18

cdr3_nt: TGTGCCAGCAGTTACAGGTCGGCGTACGAGCAGTACTTC
cdr3_aa: CASSYRSAYEQYF
j_call: TRBJ2-7
cdr3_length: 13
clone_size: many
d_call: .
v_call: TRBV27

cdr3_nt: TGTGCCAGCAGCTTAGGGACTAGCGGGATAGAAAATGAGCAGTTCTTC
cdr3_aa: CASSLGTSGIENEQFF
j_call: TRBJ2-1
cdr3_length: 16
clone_size: many
d_call: TRBD2
v_call: TRBV7-9

cdr3_nt: TGTGCCAGCAGTTACCAAGGGCAAGAGACCCAGTACTTC
cdr3_aa: CASSYQGQETQYF
j_call: TRBJ2-5
cdr3_length: 13
clone_size: many
d_call: .
v_call: TRBV6-5

cdr3_nt: TGTGCCAGCAGGGGACAGGGGGCGATGGACATTCAGTACTTC
cdr3_aa: CASRGQGAMDIQYF
j_call: TRBJ2-4
cdr3_length: 14
clone_size: many
d_call: TRBD1
v_call: TRBV12-3/TRBV12-4

cdr3_nt: TGTGCCAGCAGGGCGAGTACAGTGAACACTGAAGCTTTCTTT
cdr3_aa: CASRASTVNTEAFF
j_call: TRBJ1-1
cdr3_length: 14
clone_size: many
d_call: .
v_call: TRBV2

cdr3_nt: TGTGCCAGCAGCTGGGGGGGGTCTGGCAATGAGCAGTTCTTC
cdr3_aa: CASSWGGSGNEQFF
j_call: TRBJ2-1
cdr3_length: 14
clone_size: many
d_call: TRBD2
v_call: TRBV12-3/TRBV12-4

cdr3_nt: TGTGCCAGCAGCTCCACAGGGTCAGCCAAAAACATTCAGTACTTC
cdr3_aa: CASSSTGSAKNIQYF
j_call: TRBJ2-4
cdr3_length: 15
clone_size: few
d_call: .
v_call: TRBV7-9

cdr3_nt: TGCAGCGTTGTTGTCACCAGGGAGTATTTT
cdr3_aa: CSVVVTREYF
j_call: TRBJ2-3
cdr3_length: 10
clone_size: few
d_call: .
v_call: TRBV29-1

cdr3_nt: TGTGCCTGGAGCGGGGGGCTAGCAGTCAATGAGCAGTTCTTC
cdr3_aa: CAWSGGLAVNEQFF
j_call: TRBJ2-1
cdr3_length: 14
clone_size: many
d_call: .
v_call: TRBV30

cdr3_nt: TGTGCCAGCAGTTTTGCCTGGGGCCTAGCGGGAGCGGAGCAGTACTTC
cdr3_aa: CASSFAWGLAGAEQYF
j_call: TRBJ2-7
cdr3_length: 16
clone_size: many
d_call: TRBD2
v_call: TRBV27

cdr3_nt: TGTGCCACCAGTGATGGTGCAGGAGAGTACAATGAGCAGTTCTTC
cdr3_aa: CATSDGAGEYNEQFF
j_call: TRBJ2-1
cdr3_length: 15
clone_size: many
d_call: .
v_call: TRBV24-1

cdr3_nt: TGTGCCAGCAGCTCACAACCGGGACGGTGGGTCAATGAGCAGTTCTTC
cdr3_aa: CASSSQPGRWVNEQFF
j_call: TRBJ2-1
cdr3_length: 16
clone_size: many
d_call: .
v_call: TRBV28

cdr3_nt: TGTGCCAGCAGCCCCGGTGGAGCGGGAGGGTTGAATGAGCAGTTCTTC
cdr3_aa: CASSPGGAGGLNEQFF
j_call: TRBJ2-1
cdr3_length: 16
clone_size: .
d_call: TRBD2
v_call: TRBV11-3

cdr3_nt: TGTGCCAGCAGTCCATTACATAGCAATCAGCCCCAGCATTTT
cdr3_aa: CASSPLHSNQPQHF
j_call: TRBJ1-5
cdr3_length: 14
clone_size: many
d_call: .
v_call: TRBV28

cdr3_nt: TGTGCCAGCAGTTCTCGAAGGGCTGGGGGGGACACCCAGAACACTGAAGCTTTCTTT
cdr3_aa: CASSSRRAGGDTQNTEAFF
j_call: TRBJ1-1
cdr3_length: 19
clone_size: many
d_call: .
v_call: TRBV6-1

cdr3_nt: TGTGCCAGCAGTTTAATCCCCTCGACTAGCGGGAGGGTCCGCGGCACAGATACGCAGTATTTT
cdr3_aa: CASSLIPSTSGRVRGTDTQYF
j_call: TRBJ2-3
cdr3_length: 21
clone_size: many
d_call: TRBD2
v_call: TRBV27

cdr3_nt: TGTGCCAGCAGCTCTAGGACTAGCGGGTTCGCCTACAATGAGCAGTTCTTC
cdr3_aa: CASSSRTSGFAYNEQFF
j_call: TRBJ2-1
cdr3_length: 17
clone_size: many
d_call: TRBD2
v_call: TRBV6-5

cdr3_nt: TGTGCCAGCAGCCGGGGGGGGTCCGACGAGCAGTACTTC
cdr3_aa: CASSRGGSDEQYF
j_call: TRBJ2-7
cdr3_length: 13
clone_size: many
d_call: TRBD2
v_call: TRBV6-5

cdr3_nt: TGTGCCAGCAGCTTAAATCCGGGACCTCTTAACGAGCAGTACTTC
cdr3_aa: CASSLNPGPLNEQYF
j_call: TRBJ2-7
cdr3_length: 15
clone_size: many
d_call: .
v_call: TRBV7-3

cdr3_nt: TGCAGTGCTGACCCGGGACGGTGGAACACTGAAGCTTTCTTT
cdr3_aa: CSADPGRWNTEAFF
j_call: TRBJ1-1
cdr3_length: 14
clone_size: many
d_call: .
v_call: TRBV20-1

cdr3_nt: TGTGCCAGCAGCTCCGGGACAGGGGGTTCCTACGAGCAGTACTTC
cdr3_aa: CASSSGTGGSYEQYF
j_call: TRBJ2-7
cdr3_length: 15
clone_size: few
d_call: TRBD1
v_call: TRBV6-5

cdr3_nt: TGTGCCAGCAGTTTATCGGGGGCCGCGAATGGCTACACCTTC
cdr3_aa: CASSLSGAANGYTF
j_call: TRBJ1-2
cdr3_length: 14
clone_size: many
d_call: .
v_call: TRBV28

cdr3_nt: TGCAGTGCTAGACACGACAGGGCTAGAGGCTACACCTTC
cdr3_aa: CSARHDRARGYTF
j_call: TRBJ1-2
cdr3_length: 13
clone_size: many
d_call: TRBD1
v_call: TRBV20-1

cdr3_nt: TGCGCCAGCAGCTCGAGGGGGCAACACGGGGAGCTGTTTTTT
cdr3_aa: CASSSRGQHGELFF
j_call: TRBJ2-2
cdr3_length: 14
clone_size: many
d_call: TRBD1
v_call: TRBV5-1

cdr3_nt: TGCGCCAGCAGCTTTACAATAGGCACCGGGGAGCTGTTTTTT
cdr3_aa: CASSFTIGTGELFF
j_call: TRBJ2-2
cdr3_length: 14
clone_size: many
d_call: .
v_call: TRBV5-1

cdr3_nt: TGCGCCAGCAGCCTCCCGGTGGTAGCGGGAGCCTACAATGAGCAGTTCTTC
cdr3_aa: CASSLPVVAGAYNEQFF
j_call: TRBJ2-1
cdr3_length: 17
clone_size: few
d_call: TRBD2
v_call: TRBV5-1

cdr3_nt: TGTGCCAGCAGTTCAGGGTTGGGGGAGACCCAGTACTTC
cdr3_aa: CASSSGLGETQYF
j_call: TRBJ2-5
cdr3_length: 13
clone_size: many
d_call: .
v_call: TRBV7-9

cdr3_nt: TGCAGTGCCTTAGCGTTCCCCTACGAGCAGTACTTC
cdr3_aa: CSALAFPYEQYF
j_call: TRBJ2-7
cdr3_length: 12
clone_size: many
d_call: .
v_call: TRBV20-1

cdr3_nt: TGCAGTGCTGGTAGCGGGAGCTCCTACAATGAGCAGTTCTTC
cdr3_aa: CSAGSGSSYNEQFF
j_call: TRBJ2-1
cdr3_length: 14
clone_size: many
d_call: TRBD2
v_call: TRBV20-1